This T cell receptor (beta chain) appears in the sequencing data of a study of OX40 agonist ivuxolimab in advanced cancers. Study summary: Cohort: roughly 79% men, mean age 60, aged about 20 to 80. Findings of the study overall: Clonal expansion by week 6 occurred in CD4+ and CD8+ blood T cells (at 0.1 to 3.0 mg/kg).

Concerning this clone itself: The antigen remains undetermined.

Germline CDR1 SGHDT, CDR2 YYEEEE. This CDR3 is built from 15 residues. After removal of 1 base from V and 4 bases from J, the junction contained 7 bases not matched to a gene. Systemic immunosuppression or autoimmune disease history was grounds to exclude patients. Generated by immunoSEQ multiplex PCR, the TCRdb table keeps only in-frame clones and is missing some. The repertoire holds tens of thousands of clones, with roughly nine tenths as singletons. This TCR was sampled from an adult with an advanced solid tumor such as melanoma, head and neck, liver or kidney cancer. Material: CD4+ or CD8+ T cells sorted from blood, obtained in a trial of the OX40 agonist ivuxolimab. The chain links TRBV5-6 to TRBJ2-7; 8 nucleotides line up with TRBD2. The CDR3 is CASSLSGGVLYEQYF. The CDR3 nucleotides read TGTGCCAGCAGCTTGTCGGGAGGGGTTCTGTACGAGCAGTACTTC. Full variable domain (outside the CDR3, taken from reference TRBV5-6 and TRBJ2-7): DAGVTQSPTHLIKTRGQQVTLRCSPKSGHDTVSWYQQALGQGPQFIFQYYEEEERQRGNFPDRFSGHQFPNYSSELNVNALLLGDSALYLCASSLSGGVLYEQYFGPGTRLTVT.